These 20 T cell receptor beta chains share one sample of origin, sequenced in a study of T-cell reconstitution after alpha-beta-depleted transplantation in children. The TCRbeta library incorporated unique molecular identifiers. Using its own MiXCR run on the PCR reads, TCRdb lists one record per CDR3 protein. The sample includes 100,000 or so distinct CDR3 sequences, roughly 16% of them seen just once. The sample consisted of PBMCs, mostly from graft donor cells, taken 180 days after TCRalphabeta/CD19-depleted stem cell transplant. These receptors were obtained from a male patient aged 2-15 years who had a stem cell transplant for acute lymphoblastic leukemia, so the T cells may come from the graft donor.

On this clonotype itself: Germline is not matched at one junction end, which may reflect a read error. J is TRBJ1-5 and V is TRBV12-3 or TRBV12-4; the D is unclear. This CDR3 is built from 15 residues. The CDR3 coding sequence is TGTGCCAGCAGTTTAGGGTTTGGTTTGGATCAGCCCCCGCATTTT. Protein: CASSLGFGLDQPPHF.

The chain couples TRBV6-1 to TRBJ1-1; D gene ambiguous. The germline V and J ends were trimmed by 8 bases and 2 bases, with 15 bases remaining between them. The CDR3 is 14 amino acids. Germline values: CDR1 MNHNS, CDR2 SASEGT. The CDR3, as DNA: TGTGCCAGCCCCACTCGGTCAGGAAACACTGAAGCTTTCTTT. Protein product: CASPTRSGNTEAFF.

This clonotype appeared a few times. The chain employs TRBV4-3 and TRBJ2-7; D not certain. V was clipped by 1 base and J by 3 bases, with 13 bases between them. Looked up from germline, CDR1 is LGHNA and CDR2 is YSLEER. This CDR3 has 15 amino acids. DNA for the CDR3: TGCGCCAGCAGCCAAGGACGTAACAGCCTCTACGAGCAGTACTTC. This translates into CASSQGRNSLYEQYF.

The chain joins TRBV20-1 to TRBJ2-7, with D perhaps TRBD1 or TRBD2 (5 bases each). Per germline, CDR1 DFQATT and CDR2 SNEGSKA (reference sequence). This CDR3 is built from 13 residues. The germline V and J ends were trimmed by 6 bases and 3 bases, with 15 bases remaining between them. CDR3 bases: TGCAGTGCCTCACCACGGGGCGGCTACGAGCAGTACTTC. This gives the protein CSASPRGGYEQYF.

J is TRBJ1-1 and V is TRBV29-1, with D uncertain. Trimming took 2 bases from V and 3 from J, leaving 10 bases between them. From germline, CDR1 is SQVTM and CDR2 ANQGSEA. This CDR3 is built from 13 residues. The CDR3 loop is CSVELYHDTEAFF. CDR3 DNA sequence: TGCAGCGTTGAACTTTACCACGACACTGAAGCTTTCTTT. Drawing the rest from reference TRBV29-1 and TRBJ1-1, the complete variable domain is SAVISQKPSRDICQRGTSLTIQCQVDSQVTMMFWYRQQPGQSLTLIATANQGSEATYESGFVIDKFPISRPNLTFSTLTVSNMSPEDSSIYLCSVELYHDTEAFFGQGTRLTVV.

This clonotype was recorded many times. The chain has TRBV7-2 and TRBJ2-7; 9 bases fit TRBD2. Germline lookup yields CDR1 SGHTA and CDR2 FQGNSA. This CDR3 has 15 amino acids. V lost 3 bases to trimming and J lost 6 bases; unmatched junction nucleotides: 9. DNA for the CDR3: TGTGCCAGCAGCTTGTCATGGCTAGCGGGAAGCGAGCAGTACTTC. This encodes CASSLSWLAGSEQYF.

Written as DNA, the CDR3 is TGTGCCAGCAGCTTGGAGGTAGGACAGTCTTCCGTCAAGGGCAATCAGCCCCAGCATTTT. Amino acid sequence: CASSLEVGQSSVKGNQPQHF. V and J are TRBV5-6 and TRBJ1-5; TRBD1 is a possible D gene (6 bases). Germline V gives CDR1 SGHDT, CDR2 YYEEEE. The CDR3 contains 20 residues. The V gene lost 0 bases and the J gene lost 2 bases, with 24 bases spanning the gap. Filled out from reference TRBV5-6 and TRBJ1-5, the complete variable domain reads DAGVTQSPTHLIKTRGQQVTLRCSPKSGHDTVSWYQQALGQGPQFIFQYYEEEERQRGNFPDRFSGHQFPNYSSELNVNALLLGDSALYLCASSLEVGQSSVKGNQPQHFGDGTRLSIL.

This clonotype occurred many times. The gene calls are TRBV4-2 and TRBJ1-2; D remains unclear. From germline, CDR1 is LGHNA and CDR2 YNFKEQ. Deletions cut 1 base from V and 8 bases from J, with 14 bases between. This CDR3 comprises 14 residues. CDR3 sequence: CASSQGRPAGGYTF. The CDR3 bases are TGTGCCAGCAGCCAAGGCCGGCCAGCGGGGGGCTACACCTTC.

The rearrangement uses TRBV12-3 or TRBV12-4 and TRBJ2-7; D remains unclear. The CDR3 consists of 13 residues. V was clipped by 5 bases and J by 2 bases, with 10 bases between them. The DNA for the CDR3 is TGTGCCAGCAGTCATGACGGAGCCTACGAGCAGTACTTC. This encodes CASSHDGAYEQYF.

The rearrangement uses TRBV12-3 or TRBV12-4 and TRBJ1-2; 9 bases are a match to TRBD1. Trimming cost V 6 bases and J 6 bases; bases outside gene matches: 11. This CDR3 contains 15 residues. The CDR3 DNA follows: TGTGCCAGCAGCCAAATTTTTACAGGGGGCCATGGCTACACCTTC. It codes for CASSQIFTGGHGYTF.

The rearrangement uses TRBV2 and TRBJ2-7, with 11 bases that match TRBD1. Germline assignment: CDR1 SNHLY and CDR2 FYNNEI. There are 14 residues in the CDR3. V was clipped by 6 bases and J by 2 bases; unmatched bases: 3. The CDR3: CASRRGQGAYEQYF. The DNA for the CDR3 is TGTGCCAGCAGGAGGGGACAGGGGGCCTACGAGCAGTACTTC.

The chain links TRBV6-2 or TRBV6-3 to TRBJ1-5; no clear D. CDR1 is MNHEY, CDR2 SVGEGT, per germline. Trimming removed 5 bases at V and 0 bases at J, with 11 bases between. The CDR3 totals 15 residues. The CDR3, as DNA: TGTGCCAGCAGTGCCTCGGCGAATAGCAATCAGCCCCAGCATTTT. The encoded protein is CASSASANSNQPQHF.

The sample holds a few counts of this clonotype. The chain uses TRBV4-3 and TRBJ2-5; D is unclear. This CDR3 contains 15 residues. Germline assignment: CDR1 LGHNA and CDR2 YSLEER. V lost 0 bases and J 5 bases, leaving 13 bases between the germline ends. For the CDR3, the DNA is TGCGCCAGCAGCCAAGATCGTAGGGCGGTCGAGACCCAGTACTTC. Its translation: CASSQDRRAVETQYF.

This clonotype came up a few times. V and J are TRBV15 and TRBJ2-7; D is possibly TRBD1 (6 bases). CDR3 length: 16 residues. V shed 2 bases and J shed 0 bases, with 14 bases lying between them. The germline V gene has CDR1 LNHNV and CDR2 YYDKDF (reference sequence). The CDR3 bases are TGTGCCACCAGCAGATCATCCAGGGGACGCTCCTACGAGCAGTACTTC. Its protein product is CATSRSSRGRSYEQYF. Full variable domain (rest looked up from reference TRBV15 and TRBJ2-7): DAMVIQNPRYQVTQFGKPVTLSCSQTLNHNVMYWYQQKSSQAPKLLFHYYDKDFNNEADTPDNFQSRRPNTSFCFLDIRSPGLGDTAMYLCATSRSSRGRSYEQYFGPGTRLTVT.

The V gene is TRBV5-5, the J gene TRBJ1-4; TRBD1 agrees at 10 bases. The CDR3 is 15 amino acids. V dropped 0 bases and J dropped 8; count of bases not matched to a gene: 4. Per the germline V gene, CDR1 is SGHKS and CDR2 is YYEKEE (reference sequence). As DNA, the CDR3 is TGTGCCAGCAGCTTGGGGGACAGGGGCAGCGAAAAACTGTTTTTT. Translated: CASSLGDRGSEKLFF.

The chain uses TRBV5-1 and TRBJ2-7, with TRBD2 identical over 7 bases. The trim removed 3 bases at V and 4 bases at J, leaving 7 bases unmatched. Per the germline V gene, CDR1 is SGHRS and CDR2 is YFSETQ. CDR3 length equals 14 residues. DNA for the CDR3: TGCGCCAGCAGCTCGACAGCGGGACCTTACGAGCAGTACTTC. Translation: CASSSTAGPYEQYF.

This clonotype was seen a handful of times. V is TRBV7-8 and J is TRBJ2-1; TRBD2 matches at 10 bases. CDR3 length equals 20 residues. Germline V lookup: CDR1 SGHVS, CDR2 FQNEAQ. V dropped 5 bases and J dropped 5; count of bases not matched to a gene: 21. The CDR3 here is CASSPRVGLAGANSDNEQFF. The CDR3 coding sequence is TGTGCCAGCAGCCCGAGGGTAGGGCTAGCGGGGGCCAACAGTGACAATGAGCAGTTCTTC.

The chain uses TRBV18 and TRBJ1-5, with D tentatively TRBD1 (5 bases). Germline-derived CDR1 and CDR2 are KGHSH and LQKENI. CDR3 size: 15 residues. Deletions cut 5 bases from V and 5 bases from J, with 16 bases between. DNA for the CDR3: TGTGCCAGCTCAACGGTGGGGAGGGGTGATCAGCCCCAGCATTTT. Its protein product is CASSTVGRGDQPQHF. The entire variable domain, with the rest obtained from reference TRBV18 and TRBJ1-5, is as follows: NAGVMQNPRHLVRRRGQEARLRCSPMKGHSHVYWYRQLPEEGLKFMVYLQKENIIDESGMPKERFSAEFPKEGPSILRIQQVVRGDSAAYFCASSTVGRGDQPQHFGDGTRLSIL.

Ten or more counts support this clonotype. This chain connects TRBV20-1 to TRBJ2-5, with 7 bases lining up with TRBD2. The germline V gene encodes CDR1 DFQATT and CDR2 SNEGSKA (reference sequence). Unmatched junction bases numbered 7, after V lost 3 bases and J lost 3 bases. The CDR3 is made up of 14 amino acids. For the CDR3, the DNA is TGCAGTGCTAGTGGGCTAGCGGAGGAAGAGACCCAGTACTTC. Its translation is CSASGLAEEETQYF.

Only a few counts were recorded for this clonotype. The rearrangement links TRBV7-2 to TRBJ1-2; the D gene is possibly TRBD1 (6 bases). Germline values: CDR1 SGHTA, CDR2 FQGNSA. The V end lost 5 bases, the J end lost 5 bases, and 18 bases lay between the germline ends. This CDR3 is built from 15 residues. The CDR3 reads CASSRTGSQMYGYTF. The CDR3 coding sequence is TGTGCCAGCAGCCGTACAGGGTCGCAAATGTATGGCTACACCTTC.